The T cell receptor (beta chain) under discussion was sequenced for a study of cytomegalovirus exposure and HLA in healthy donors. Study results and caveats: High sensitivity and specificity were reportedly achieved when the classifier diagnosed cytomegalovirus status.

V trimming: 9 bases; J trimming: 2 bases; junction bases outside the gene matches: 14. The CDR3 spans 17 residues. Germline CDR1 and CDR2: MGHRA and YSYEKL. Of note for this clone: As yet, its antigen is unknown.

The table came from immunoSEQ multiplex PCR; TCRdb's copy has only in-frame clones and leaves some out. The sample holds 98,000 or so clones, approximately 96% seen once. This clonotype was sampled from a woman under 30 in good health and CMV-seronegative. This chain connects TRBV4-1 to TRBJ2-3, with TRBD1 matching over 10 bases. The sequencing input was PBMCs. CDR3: CASRKGQGRGPTDTQYF. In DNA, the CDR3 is TGCGCCAGTCGGAAGGGACAGGGGAGGGGGCCCACAGATACGCAGTATTTT.